The rows below give T cell receptor beta chains drawn from one sample of a study of blood T cell repertoires in COVID-19. Measured with immunoSEQ multiplex PCR; TCRdb has only the in-frame clones, and not every one. The sample shows 80,000 to 85,000 clones, almost 90% of them seen only once. What was sequenced was peripheral blood. These receptor sequences come from a woman of 80 years or more with acute or convalescent COVID-19. Each CDR3 is given with its conserved first and last residue. The D gene is left open where the match is weak. Clone size is shown for a subset of rows, as once, few, many or a class of expanded clone.

J	size	V	D	DNA	CDR3
TRBJ2-3	.	TRBV25-1	TRBD1	TGTGCCAGCAGCGAAGACAGGGGGTTGTCTCACGCAGATACGCAGTATTTT	CASSEDRGLSHADTQYF
TRBJ2-4	.	TRBV6-1	TRBD2	TGTGCCAGCAGTGAAGCCCCGGGACTAGCGGGAGGGAACATTCAGTACTTC	CASSEAPGLAGGNIQYF
TRBJ2-1	.	TRBV18	TRBD1	TGTGCCAGCTCCGCGACAGGGAACAATGAGCAGTTCTTC	CASSATGNNEQFF
TRBJ1-4	.	TRBV28	TRBD1	TGTGCCAGCAGTTGGGACAGGGTATCTAATGAAAAACTGTTTTTT	CASSWDRVSNEKLFF
TRBJ2-1	once	TRBV7-2	TRBD2	TGTGCCAGCAGCTCGCAGCGGGGCTCCTACAATGAGCAGTTCTTC	CASSSQRGSYNEQFF
TRBJ2-2	.	TRBV3-1/TRBV3-2	.	TGTGCCAGCAGTTCCAGGGTCACCGGGGAGCTGTTTTTT	CASSSRVTGELFF
TRBJ2-7	.	TRBV19	TRBD1	TGTGCCAGTAAGGGACAGAGCTCCTACGAGCAGTACTTC	CASKGQSSYEQYF
TRBJ2-2	.	TRBV5-6	.	TGTGCCAGCAGCTTGGGCAGGCCCGGGGAGCTGTTTTTT	CASSLGRPGELFF
TRBJ2-5	.	TRBV27	TRBD2	TGTGCCAGCAGTTTATCGAGGGGACTAGCTGAGACCCAGTACTTC	CASSLSRGLAETQYF
TRBJ2-7	.	TRBV6-1	TRBD2	TGTGCCAGCAGGGAAGCGGGAGGTTTCTACGAGCAGTACTTC	CASREAGGFYEQYF
TRBJ1-5	.	TRBV19	TRBD1	TGTGCCACAACGGGGAGTCTTTGGGACAGGAGAAATAGCAATCAGCCCCAGCATTTT	CATTGSLWDRRNSNQPQHF
TRBJ2-3	.	TRBV11-3	TRBD2	TGTGCCAGCAGCATTTCCACCTCCCGGGGGGGCCGGACAGATACGCAGTATTTT	CASSISTSRGGRTDTQYF
TRBJ2-3	.	TRBV5-1	.	TGCGCCAGCTCGCTTCGGCGGACTACAGGAGATACGCAGTATTTT	CASSLRRTTGDTQYF
TRBJ2-2	.	TRBV21-1	.	TGTGCCAGGCCTACAGCCTCCGCCGGGGAGCTGTTTTTT	CARPTASAGELFF
TRBJ2-3	.	TRBV11-3	TRBD1	TGTGCCAGCAGCTCAATGGACAGGGGGCGCACAGATACGCAGTATTTT	CASSSMDRGRTDTQYF
TRBJ1-1	.	TRBV25-1	TRBD1	TGTGCCAGCAGTGAACTAGGGACAGGGAACACTGAAGCTTTCTTT	CASSELGTGNTEAFF
TRBJ2-7	.	TRBV6-1	TRBD1	TGTGCCAGCAGTGAAAGGACAGGCGGCTCCTACGAGCAGTACTTC	CASSERTGGSYEQYF
TRBJ1-1	.	TRBV3-1/TRBV3-2	.	TGTGCCAGCAGCCAATTTAGGGGGATGAACACTGAAGCTTTCTTT	CASSQFRGMNTEAFF
TRBJ1-4	.	TRBV2	.	TGTGCCAGCAGTGGAACAGCCCCTAATGAAAAACTGTTTTTT	CASSGTAPNEKLFF
TRBJ1-2	.	TRBV6-5	.	TGTGCCAGCAGCGGGGACTGGGGGAACTATGGCTACACCTTC	CASSGDWGNYGYTF
TRBJ2-2	.	TRBV7-9	TRBD1	TGTGCCAGCAGCTCCCCGGACAGGGAGGTTGACACCGGGGAGCTGTTTTTT	CASSSPDREVDTGELFF
TRBJ2-5	.	TRBV27	TRBD2	TGTGCCAGCAGTTTAGGACTAGCGGGGCGGGAAGAGACCCAGTACTTC	CASSLGLAGREETQYF
TRBJ2-2	.	TRBV27	TRBD2	TGTGCCAGCAGAGGTGAGCGGGAAGGGCCGAACACCGGGGAGCTGTTTTTT	CASRGEREGPNTGELFF
TRBJ2-5	.	TRBV3-1/TRBV3-2	.	TGTGCCAGCAGCCAAGACAGGTCCCCGGTGGCGGAGACCCAGTACTTC	CASSQDRSPVAETQYF
TRBJ2-3	.	TRBV27	.	TGTGCCAGCAGACCAACAGGTCCAGATACGCAGTATTTT	CASRPTGPDTQYF
TRBJ1-6	.	TRBV11-3	.	TGTGCCAGCAGCTCGGGAAATTCACCCCTCCACTTT	CASSSGNSPLHF
TRBJ1-6	.	TRBV6-1	TRBD1	TGTGCCAGCAGTGAAGTAGTGGCAGGGGGAAATTCACCCCTCCACTTT	CASSEVVAGGNSPLHF
TRBJ2-5	.	TRBV4-1	TRBD2	TGCGCCAGCAGCCAGATACTAGCGGGAGGTAACCAAGAGACCCAGTACTTC	CASSQILAGGNQETQYF
TRBJ1-1	.	TRBV10-1	TRBD1	TGCGCCAGCAGCGAAACAGGGGGTAAGGGCACTGAAGCTTTCTTT	CASSETGGKGTEAFF
TRBJ2-2	.	TRBV5-1	TRBD2	TGCGCCAGCAGCGGGGAAACTAGCGCCGGGGAGCTGTTTTTT	CASSGETSAGELFF